These T cell receptor beta chains were read from a single sample in a study of blood T cell repertoires in COVID-19. Assay used: immunoSEQ multiplex PCR; TCRdb lists only in-frame clones, some missing. The sample includes under 65,000 clones, over 80% of them seen just once. Sequenced material: peripheral blood. The receptors come from a woman between 55 and 75 years old with acute or convalescent COVID-19. CDR3s include the opening cysteine and the closing phenylalanine or tryptophan. D genes are given only for firm matches. Some rows mark clone size as missing; the rest say once, few, many or name a class of expanded clone.

V gene,D gene,clone size,J gene,CDR3 DNA,CDR3 protein
TRBV4-3,TRBD1,NA,TRBJ1-4,TGCGCCAGCAGCCCGGGACAGGGGGAATATGAAAAACTGTTTTTT,CASSPGQGEYEKLFF
TRBV7-2,NA,NA,TRBJ2-7,TGTGCCAGCAGCTTAAGCCAGGGGAACTCCTACGAGCAGTACTTC,CASSLSQGNSYEQYF
TRBV24-1,NA,NA,TRBJ2-1,TGTGCCACCAGTGATTCGCGCCAGGGGTGGAGCGATGAGCAGTTCTTC,CATSDSRQGWSDEQFF
TRBV7-2,TRBD1,few,TRBJ2-7,TGTGCCAGCAGCTTAGATGGGGGGACAGGGCATAGCGAGCAGTACTTC,CASSLDGGTGHSEQYF
TRBV4-1,TRBD1,NA,TRBJ1-1,TGCGCCAGCAGCCAAGAACAGGGGGCGGCTGAAGCTTTCTTT,CASSQEQGAAEAFF
TRBV19,TRBD1,NA,TRBJ2-1,TGTGCCAGTAGTAACAGGGGGAATGAGCAGTTCTTC,CASSNRGNEQFF
TRBV5-1,TRBD2,NA,TRBJ2-5,TGCGCCAGCAGCCCGGGCGGGGGGGCCAGTGAGGAGACCCAGTACTTC,CASSPGGGASEETQYF
TRBV6-6,TRBD1,NA,TRBJ1-2,TGTGCCAGCAGTACTCCGGGACAGACCAACTATGGCTACACCTTC,CASSTPGQTNYGYTF
TRBV27,TRBD1,few,TRBJ2-1,TGTGCCAGCAGTTTATCCAGACAGGGGCGTGAGCAGTTCTTC,CASSLSRQGREQFF
TRBV3-1/TRBV3-2,NA,NA,TRBJ1-1,TGTGCCAGCAGCCCGTGGGGGGGGGCTGAAGCTTTCTTT,CASSPWGGAEAFF